This T cell receptor beta chain derives from a study of beta chain features in type 1 diabetes (dated by TCRdb to the late 2010s). About the study as a whole: No differences in mean age, gender distribution, total cell number or subset yield were found between patients and healthy donors. The study compared the TCRB repertoires of sorted circulating CD4+ T cell subsets in recently diagnosed type 1 diabetes patients with those in matched healthy donors. A total of 107,917,701 sorted cells were examined across all samples, and the number of cells per subset was strongly correlated with RNA yield. Regulatory and stem cell-like memory subsets were obtained from only 8 patients and roughly eight healthy donors, while naive and central memory subsets were obtained from all 30 or so donors. The investigation overall reported the following: Type 1 diabetes patients showed a moderate but significant shortening of TCRB CDR3 length in all four CD4+ subsets. Fewer insertions and more nucleotide deletions at VDJ recombination sites were observed in patients with type 1 diabetes, implying thymic rearrangement abnormalities. Shorter templates might be favored by PCR, yet because patient and control samples were amplified and corrected together, any such skew would affect both groups equally. The naive, central memory and regulatory TCRB repertoires appeared to resemble one another more closely among patients than among healthy donors. Because cDNA was sequenced instead of genomic DNA, activated cells with high expression could be over-represented, although the groups did not differ in activation or CD3 levels. Because small numbers of individuals were included in the HLA sub-analyses, any influence of HLA type on TCRB rearrangement was left unresolved.

Each donor gave one peripheral blood draw, averaging roughly 100 mL, which was collected into heparinised tubes. Using a panel that included CD45RO, CCR7, CD25, CD127, CD95 and CD27, naive, central memory, regulatory and stem cell-like memory CD4+ T cells were sorted on a BD FACSAria II. A purity above 98% was achieved for all sorted populations. PBMCs were isolated right away by Lymphoprep density gradient centrifugation and were stained directly, without culture. Samples were stained and sorted in pairs, with one healthy donor and one patient per experiment, so that batch effects were minimized. As to this clone: The antigen it binds to is not known. No qualities accompany the bases; no much larger clone lies one base away.

Trimming accounts for 6 bases at V and 7 bases at J, while the number of junction bases matched to no gene is 8. For CDR1 and CDR2, the germline V gene lists MNHEY and SVGAGI. The CDR3 numbers 14 residues from cysteine through phenylalanine. Only CDR3 DNA is held: 42 bases, read in frame from base 1. The High Capacity cDNA Reverse Transcription Kit was used to reverse transcribe all of the isolated RNA, meaning that expressed TCRB transcripts were what got sequenced. Deep immunoSEQ sequencing was performed on naive, central memory and regulatory T cell samples, with an average of roughly 3.5 million total reads per sample. Sorted cells were lysed in RLT buffer and RNA was extracted with DNase-treated RNeasy Micro or Mini kits, depending on cell number. To prevent cross-contamination, every cell subset was processed on its own, while patient and healthy donor samples were processed together. TCRB sequences were amplified from cDNA with the immunoSEQ multiplex PCR, producing 87-bp fragments spanning the CDR3 region. The amplicons were sequenced using the Illumina HiSeq platform. The original pipeline was this. PCR bias was corrected computationally using synthetic template baselines, and reads within Hamming distance 2 were collapsed, with unmergeable singletons discarded. Reads were aligned against IMGT so that V, D and J genes, CDR3 length and insertions or deletions at six rearrangement sites could be assigned. Within each subset, clonotype counts were normalized to sorted cell number, after which true diversity and Gini coefficients were computed with the tcR R package. The overlap coefficient, calculated on TCRB nucleotide sequences, was used to measure repertoire sharing. Out-of-frame TCRB sequences from naive cells were analyzed to stand in for the pre-selection repertoire. Drawn from immuneACCESS, this table holds only the in-frame rearrangements with V and J called that TCRdb kept. Clones are partly lost; checked studies trace under half to an unresolved V gene and leave the rest unexplained. The DNA was the basis for D and trimming; V, J and clone size are from that table. This sample has 900,000 or so clones in its table, and under 20% of those were observed once. 0.023% of the sample rests with the top ten.

This TCR derives from a young woman in good health. The chain couples TRBV6-5 to TRBJ1-5; TRBD1 fits 8 bases in the junction. The sequenced sample consisted of naive CD4+ T cells from blood. The intended sense of this specimen's cell subset or site label: true naive CD4+ T cells. The DNA reads TGTGCCAGCAGCGGTAGGACAGGGAACCAGCCCCAGCATTTT. This codes for CASSGRTGNQPQHF.